This T cell receptor beta chain was profiled in a study of T cells after yellow fever vaccination (dated by TCRdb to about 2019). Background for the entire study: Libraries from fractions with low cell numbers were prepared with the SMART-Seq v4 Ultra Low Input RNA kit. To follow T-cell clones before and after primary and booster YFV17D yellow fever vaccination, bulk TCR alpha and beta repertoires were sequenced over time. The cohort comprised two healthy male donors, one aged 18 to 30 and one aged 30 to 40 years. Bulk PBMC replicates and cell subsets were isolated from blood drawn at multiple timepoints before and after both primary and secondary immunization.

The table lists this clonotype with a few counts. Its specific antigen is unknown. Base qualities were left out, and no much larger clone turns up one base away. CDR1 and CDR2 (MDHEN, SYDVKM) derive from the germline V gene. Including the terminal cysteine and phenylalanine, the CDR3 comprises 14 residues. Just the 42-base CDR3 DNA is kept, in frame starting at base 1. V is trimmed back by 4 bases and J by 4 bases, and the junction contains 5 bases that no gene match accounts for. The listed sequencing device is Illumina NovaSeq 6000. TCR cDNA was synthesized by 5'RACE template switching, which introduced a universal primer site and unique molecular identifiers. cDNA synthesis was primed from both the TCR alpha and TCR beta constant segments. Library amplification used two PCR steps, and the second PCR step added sample barcodes and sequencing adapters. Sequencing of libraries was performed on Illumina HiSeq 2500 (2x100 bp) or NovaSeq (2x150 bp). The authors processed their data as follows. MIGEC handled demultiplexing of reads and collapsing into UMI consensus sequences, while MiXCR performed V(D)J alignment. Vaccine-responding clonotypes were defined with edgeR using replicate PBMC samples, requiring FDR below 0.01 and a log2 fold change above 5 up to day 15. Each bulk clonotype received a CD4 or CD8 identity based on whether the sequenced CD4 or CD8 repertoire contained that clonotype at higher abundance. Using fastp trimming at Q25 and MiXCR clonotype assembly, TCRdb reanalyzed the public sequencing data and kept in-frame beta chains. Every entry covers one CDR3 protein and lists the most common genes and DNA from its rows. In this record, the V and J calls reflect TCRdb's handling and not the investigators' own analysis. This sample has 200,000 to 250,000 distinct CDR3 sequences in its table, and roughly 3.3% of those were observed once. The ten biggest clones cover 3.2% of the sample.

The treatment or condition label corresponds to: live attenuated yellow fever vaccine strain. A standard Ficoll-Paque protocol was used to isolate PBMCs from peripheral blood. CD4 and CD8 T-cell fractions were isolated with Dynabeads CD4 and CD8 positive selection kits. TriZol was used to extract RNA from bulk PBMCs, from CD4 and CD8 fractions, and from dextramer-positive and dextramer-negative fractions. Here is what the overall study found, with its caveats: Only two donors were included in the study, so the extent to which the findings can be generalized is limited. Computational filtering was needed because FACS-sorted repertoires could contain abundant contaminating clonotypes from the bulk population. Most clones expanded after primary vaccination were re-detected after the booster (almost 97% of CD4 and more than 70% of CD8), suggesting broad memory maintenance. The secondary T-cell response was found to be weaker but faster than the primary response, with a peak reached on day 5 rather than on day 15. A small fraction of clonotypes appeared in both the CD4 and CD8 compartments, likely as a result of convergent recombination.

This sequence was found in a man aged 18 to 29 who received the YFV17D yellow fever vaccine. Sample: CD4+ T cells sorted from PBMCs, taken 10 days after the yellow fever booster vaccination. Recombination linked TRBV28 to TRBJ2-5, and TRBD1 matches 8 of the central bases. The encoded CDR3 is CASSSKGQAETQYF. The DNA sequence follows: TGTGCCAGCAGTTCAAAGGGACAGGCAGAGACCCAGTACTTC.